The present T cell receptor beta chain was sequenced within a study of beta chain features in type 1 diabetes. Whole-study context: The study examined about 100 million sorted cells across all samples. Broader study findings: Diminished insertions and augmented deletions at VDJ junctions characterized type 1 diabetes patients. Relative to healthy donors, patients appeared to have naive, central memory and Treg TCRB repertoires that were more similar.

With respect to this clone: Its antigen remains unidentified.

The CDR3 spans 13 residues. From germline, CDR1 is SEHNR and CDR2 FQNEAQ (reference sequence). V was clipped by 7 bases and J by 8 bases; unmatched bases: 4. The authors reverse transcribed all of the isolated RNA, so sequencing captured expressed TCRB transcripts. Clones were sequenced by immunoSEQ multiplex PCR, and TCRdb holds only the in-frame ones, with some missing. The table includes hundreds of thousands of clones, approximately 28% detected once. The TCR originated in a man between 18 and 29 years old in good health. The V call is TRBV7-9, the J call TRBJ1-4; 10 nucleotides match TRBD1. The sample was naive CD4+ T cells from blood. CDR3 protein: CASTRDRGEKLFF. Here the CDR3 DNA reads TGTGCCAGCACCAGGGACAGGGGCGAAAAACTGTTTTTT.